Included here is one T cell receptor (beta chain) sequence, with context. A few counts support this clone. It has no known antigen specificity. Nothing much larger sits one base from this clone, and base qualities are not available. Genomic DNA was isolated using the Qiagen DNeasy kit from unsorted PBMCs as well as from negatively selected CD4+ and CD8+ fractions. Amplification of TCR beta CDR3 regions was done by immunoSEQ multiplex PCR with primers that anneal to V and J segments. A synthetic immune receptor repertoire was used to minimize amplification bias, and any residual bias was removed computationally once sequencing was done. As for the authors' bioinformatics: Custom Python scripts were used to quantify repertoire diversity as the Shannon entropy index. The unsorted, CD4+ and CD8+ repertoires were each analyzed separately, with the exception of combined analyses, where CD4+ and CD8+ sequences were merged in silico. Clonal expansion was defined as at least a 2-fold frequency increase after treatment relative to C1D1, with a pseudocount of 0.5 for undetected baseline clones. Clones with 0 or 1 copy at C1D1 were classified as singleton clones, and clones with 2 or more copies were classified as non-singleton clones. Clones expanded in unsorted samples were annotated as CD4+, CD8+ or unknown by matching protein sequences in sorted samples from the same patient. Wilcoxon tests on paired samples were used to test diversity changes from C1D1 to C4D1. TCRdb stores this immuneACCESS table with in-frame sequences only. Part of the clones is absent; in the studies checked, under half of the shortfall reflects unresolved V genes, and no reason is known for the rest. V, J and clone size reflect that table, while D and trimming were determined from the DNA. The sample data list tens of thousands of clones, and 88% of these were observed just once. The ten largest clones take up roughly 5.4% of the sample.

These data belong to a study of PD-1 blockade in classical Hodgkin lymphoma (dated by TCRdb to the early 2020s). For the wider study: Nivolumab dosing was 3 mg/kg intravenously every 2 weeks, continuing until either disease progression or unacceptable toxicity. The study used CyTOF and TCR beta sequencing to define a peripheral blood immune signature of response to PD-1 blockade in classical Hodgkin lymphoma. Study-wide findings and limitations: Lower diversity was observed in patients in whom nivolumab was started less than 1 year after ASCT, and these patients were excluded from later analyses so that confounding by immune reconstitution would be avoided. Only a single clinical trial cohort was studied, and what caused the repertoire differences, possibly disease activity or prior therapy, remained undefined. Baseline TCR diversity was reported as lower in newly diagnosed patients than in healthy donors, and lower still in relapsed/refractory patients. By C4D1, a significant rise was seen in CD4+ TCR diversity but not in CD8+ TCR diversity (p=0.0027 vs p=0.16), and the rise was most apparent among complete responders (p=0.02). Trial patients with a complete response had baseline diversity similar to that of newly diagnosed patients, while partial responders and progressors had significantly lower diversity.

The germline V gene (reference sequence) sets CDR1 to SEHNR and CDR2 to FQNEAQ. The CDR3 has 14 amino acids, counting the end cysteine and phenylalanine. The kept DNA is CDR3 alone, 42 bases in frame from the first base. V is cut by 4 bases and J by 0 bases, and the space between the germline ends is 9 bases. The meaning of the sample's time point label: cycle 2 day 1 (C2D1) of nivolumab. All trial patients had relapsed after autologous stem cell transplantation, with cohorts A, B and C differing in prior brentuximab vedotin exposure. The trial cohort included 55 to 65 patients with relapsed/refractory classical Hodgkin lymphoma, and each patient had a best overall response of complete response, partial response or progressive disease. Trial patients were treated with single-agent nivolumab in the multi-cohort phase II CheckMate 205 trial. An independent review committee assessed best overall response using the 2007 International Working Group response criteria. Trial PBMCs were obtained immediately prior to nivolumab initiation (C1D1) and on therapy at cycle 2 day 1 and cycle 4 day 1. Peripheral blood was collected in 8 mL Vacutainer Cell Preparation Tubes, from which PBMCs were isolated by centrifugation and then cryopreserved.

This TCR derives from a human donor with classical Hodgkin lymphoma. The specimen comprised peripheral blood mononuclear cells (PBMCs), sampled before the second cycle of nivolumab. The chain was built from TRBV7-9 and TRBJ1-1, with no reliable assignment of the D segment. DNA sequence: TGTGCCAGCAGCTCCATCCAGTTGAACACTGAAGCTTTCTTT. Its protein product is CASSSIQLNTEAFF.